This record concerns one TCR beta chain sequence. This sample was included in a study of blood T cell repertoires in COVID-19. Study-level information: COVID-19 samples from acute and convalescent phases originated in the United States, Italy and Spain. T cells, B-cell-depleted T cells, or PBMCs provided the cDNA or gDNA that served as material.

CDR1 is GTSNPN and CDR2 is SVGIG in the germline V gene (reference sequence). The germline V and J ends were trimmed by 8 bases and 7 bases, with 11 bases remaining between them. The CDR3 length is 11 residues. Per the original data handling: Amplification of reference gene primers was used by the study to estimate nucleated cell counts. Generated by immunoSEQ multiplex PCR, the TCRdb table keeps only in-frame clones and is missing some. The V and J calls and clone size were taken over from that table, and D and trimming were inferred from the DNA. Among over 200,000 clones listed, 88% were seen once.

The source material was peripheral blood. The gene calls are TRBV30 and TRBJ1-4; no reliable D call. This TCR was sampled from a man between 18 and 29 years old with active or convalescent COVID-19. The CDR3 loop reads CATDGIEKLFF. In nucleotides, the CDR3 is TGTGCCACCGACGGGATTGAAAAACTGTTTTTT.